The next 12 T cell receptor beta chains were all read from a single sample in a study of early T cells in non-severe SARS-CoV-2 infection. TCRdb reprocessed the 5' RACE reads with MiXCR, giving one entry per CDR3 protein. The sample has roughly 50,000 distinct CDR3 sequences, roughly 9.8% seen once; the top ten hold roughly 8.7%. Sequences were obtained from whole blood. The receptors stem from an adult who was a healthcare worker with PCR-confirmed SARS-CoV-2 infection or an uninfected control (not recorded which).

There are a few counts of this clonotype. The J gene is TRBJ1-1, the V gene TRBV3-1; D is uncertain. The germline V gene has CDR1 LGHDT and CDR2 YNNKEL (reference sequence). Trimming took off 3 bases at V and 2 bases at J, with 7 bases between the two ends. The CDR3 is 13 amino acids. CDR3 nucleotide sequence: TGTGCCAGCAGCCAGAGACAAAACACTGAAGCTTTCTTT. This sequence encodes CASSQRQNTEAFF.

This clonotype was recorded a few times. CDR3 sequence reads: CASSFGPNNEQFF. The CDR3 bases are TGTGCCAGCAGCTTTGGACCAAACAATGAGCAGTTCTTC. The V call is TRBV11-2, the J call TRBJ2-1; D gene unclear. There are 13 residues in the CDR3. Germline V gene lookup returns CDR1 SGHAT and CDR2 FQNNGV. The germline V and J ends were trimmed by 3 bases and 5 bases, with 8 bases remaining between them.

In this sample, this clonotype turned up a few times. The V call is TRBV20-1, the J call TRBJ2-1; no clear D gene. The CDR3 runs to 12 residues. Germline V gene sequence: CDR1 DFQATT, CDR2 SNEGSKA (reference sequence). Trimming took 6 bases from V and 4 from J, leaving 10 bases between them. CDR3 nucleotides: TGCAGTGCCTCACTACCTTACAATGAGCAGTTCTTC. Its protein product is CSASLPYNEQFF.

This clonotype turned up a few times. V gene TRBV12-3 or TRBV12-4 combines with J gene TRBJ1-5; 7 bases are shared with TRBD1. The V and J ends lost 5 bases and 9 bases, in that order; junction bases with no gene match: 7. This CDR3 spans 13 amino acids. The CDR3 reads CASSRQGLPPQHF. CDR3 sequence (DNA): TGTGCCAGCAGTCGACAGGGCCTGCCGCCCCAGCATTTT.

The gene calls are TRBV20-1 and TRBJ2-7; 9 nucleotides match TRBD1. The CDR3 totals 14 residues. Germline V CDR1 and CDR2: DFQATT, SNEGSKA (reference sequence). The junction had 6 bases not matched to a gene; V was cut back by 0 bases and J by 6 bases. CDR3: CSARDSDRGIEQYF. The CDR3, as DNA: TGCAGTGCTAGAGACTCGGACAGGGGTATCGAGCAGTACTTC.

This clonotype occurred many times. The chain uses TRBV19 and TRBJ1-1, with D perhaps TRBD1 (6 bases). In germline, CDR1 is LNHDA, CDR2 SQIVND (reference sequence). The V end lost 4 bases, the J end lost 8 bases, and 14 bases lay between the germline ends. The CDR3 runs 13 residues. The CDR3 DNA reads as TGTGCCAGTAGTAAAGGGGGAGTTCTCGAAGCTTTCTTT. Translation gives CASSKGGVLEAFF.

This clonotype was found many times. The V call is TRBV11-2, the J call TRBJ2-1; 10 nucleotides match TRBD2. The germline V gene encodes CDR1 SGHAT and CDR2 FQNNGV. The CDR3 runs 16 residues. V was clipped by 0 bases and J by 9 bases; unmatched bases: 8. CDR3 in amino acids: CASSLDPTSGTREQFF. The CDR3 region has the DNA TGTGCCAGCAGCTTAGATCCAACTAGCGGGACACGTGAGCAGTTCTTC.

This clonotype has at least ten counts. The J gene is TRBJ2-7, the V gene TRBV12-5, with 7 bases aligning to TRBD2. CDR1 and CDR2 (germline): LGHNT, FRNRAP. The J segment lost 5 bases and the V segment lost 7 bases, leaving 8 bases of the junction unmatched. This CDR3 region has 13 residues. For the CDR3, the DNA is TGTGCTAGTGTCGCACCCGGGACTAACGAGCAGTACTTC. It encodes CASVAPGTNEQYF. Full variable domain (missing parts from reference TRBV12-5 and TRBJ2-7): DARVTQTPRHKVTEMGQEVTMRCQPILGHNTVFWYRQTMMQGLELLAYFRNRAPLDDSGMPKDRFSAEMPDATLATLKIQPSEPRDSAVYFCASVAPGTNEQYFGPGTRLTVT.

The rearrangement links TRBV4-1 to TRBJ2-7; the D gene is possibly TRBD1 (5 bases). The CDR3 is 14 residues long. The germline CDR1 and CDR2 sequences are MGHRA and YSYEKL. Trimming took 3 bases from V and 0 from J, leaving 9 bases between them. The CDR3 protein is CASSHQGDSYEQYF. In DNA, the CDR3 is TGCGCCAGCAGCCACCAAGGGGACTCCTACGAGCAGTACTTC.

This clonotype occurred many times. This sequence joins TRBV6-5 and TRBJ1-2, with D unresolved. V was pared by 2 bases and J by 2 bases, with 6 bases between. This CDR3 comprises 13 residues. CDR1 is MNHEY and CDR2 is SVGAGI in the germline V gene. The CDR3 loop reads CASSYDGNYGYTF. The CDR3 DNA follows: TGTGCCAGCAGTTACGACGGCAACTATGGCTACACCTTC.

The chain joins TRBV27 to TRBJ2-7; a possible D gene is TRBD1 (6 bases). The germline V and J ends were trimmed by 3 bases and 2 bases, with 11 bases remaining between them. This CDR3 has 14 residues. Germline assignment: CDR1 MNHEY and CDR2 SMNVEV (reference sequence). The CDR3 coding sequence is TGTGCCAGCAGTTTTCAGGACAGACCCTACGAGCAGTACTTC. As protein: CASSFQDRPYEQYF.

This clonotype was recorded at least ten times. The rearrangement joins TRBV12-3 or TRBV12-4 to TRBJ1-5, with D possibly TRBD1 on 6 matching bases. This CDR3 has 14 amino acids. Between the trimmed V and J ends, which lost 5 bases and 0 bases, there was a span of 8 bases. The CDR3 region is CASSRDISNQPQHF. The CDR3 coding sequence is TGTGCCAGCAGTAGGGACATTAGCAATCAGCCCCAGCATTTT.